Listed here are 20 T cell receptor beta chains from one sample, sequenced in a study of T cell changes during pregnancy in multiple sclerosis. Clones were sequenced by immunoSEQ multiplex PCR, and TCRdb holds only the in-frame ones, with some missing. This sample has under 70,000 clones, with about nine tenths found just once. The source material was peripheral blood, sampled in the third trimester of pregnancy. Receptor source: a female donor in good health, enrolled as a control in a pregnancy study.

The CDR3 loop reads CASSLEAGYTEAFF. CDR3 bases: TGTGCCAGCAGCTTAGAGGCGGGATATACTGAAGCTTTCTTT. The chain joins TRBV7-8 to TRBJ1-1; D ambiguous. CDR3 length: 14 residues. Trimming pared 1 base from V and 5 bases from J, leaving 11 bases between. CDR1 is SGHVS, CDR2 FQNEAQ, per germline.

The rearrangement joins TRBV7-9 to TRBJ2-6, with TRBD1 matching 9 bases. CDR3 length: 16 amino acids. From germline, CDR1 is SEHNR and CDR2 FQNEAQ (reference sequence). J was trimmed by 3 bases and V by 1 base; bases with no gene match: 1. The CDR3 nucleotides read TGTGCCAGCAGCTTAGGACAGGGGGTTGGGGCCAACGTCCTGACTTTC. Its protein is CASSLGQGVGANVLTF.

The chain couples TRBV6-1 to TRBJ1-1, with D perhaps matching TRBD1 (6 bases). Germline V gene sequence: CDR1 MNHNS, CDR2 SASEGT. The CDR3 loop spans 12 amino acids. Trimming cost V 11 bases and J 11 bases, with 21 bases left between them. CDR3 DNA sequence: TGTGCCTCGCAGGGACACCAAAGAGAGGCTTTCTTT. Translation gives CASQGHQREAFF.

The V call is TRBV7-9, the J call TRBJ1-6, with D unresolved. Between the trimmed V and J ends, which lost 5 bases and 2 bases, there was a span of 13 bases. CDR1 SEHNR and CDR2 FQNEAQ come from the germline V gene (reference sequence). The CDR3 runs 16 residues. The CDR3 DNA reads as TGTGCCAGCAGCACATCCGGGGAAACCTATAATTCACCCCTCCACTTT. Protein product: CASSTSGETYNSPLHF.

The rearrangement joins TRBV30 to TRBJ1-3, with unresolved D. This CDR3 contains 13 residues. The V and J ends lost 5 bases and 7 bases respectively, with 15 bases between them. CDR1 is GTSNPN, CDR2 SVGIG, per germline (reference sequence). The CDR3, as DNA: TGTGCCTGGGGGCCAGTAGGAACGAACACCATATATTTT. This codes for CAWGPVGTNTIYF.

This chain connects TRBV5-1 to TRBJ2-1; TRBD2 matches 12 bases. CDR1 SGHRS and CDR2 YFSETQ come from the germline V gene. This CDR3 is built from 16 residues. The V gene end was trimmed by 3 bases and the J gene end by 5 bases; junction bases not matched to a gene: 6. DNA for the CDR3: TGCGCCAGCAGCTACCTAGCGGGGGGGAACAACAATGAGCAGTTCTTC. This gives the protein CASSYLAGGNNNEQFF.

The chain has TRBV5-1 and TRBJ1-1, with D unclear. V lost 2 bases to trimming and J lost 4 bases, with 9 bases between them. CDR1 and CDR2 (germline): SGHRS, YFSETQ. The CDR3 has 13 amino acids. As DNA, the CDR3 is TGCGCCAGCAGCTTCAAGGGAGGCACTGAAGCTTTCTTT. Translating gives CASSFKGGTEAFF.

The V gene is TRBV10-3, the J gene TRBJ1-1, with D perhaps TRBD1 (6 bases). Per germline, CDR1 ENHRY and CDR2 SYGVKD. Trimming stripped 5 bases from V and 8 bases from J, with 9 bases between. CDR3 size: 11 residues. The CDR3 DNA reads as TGTGCCATCAGTAATCAGGGGGAAGCTTTCTTT. It is translated as CAISNQGEAFF.

The CDR3 sequence: CASGQQPNTEAFF. For the CDR3, the DNA is TGTGCCAGCGGGCAGCAACCTAACACTGAAGCTTTCTTT. This rearrangement joins TRBV2 to TRBJ1-1, with D unresolved. The CDR3 is 13 amino acids. Germline CDR1 is SNHLY and CDR2 is FYNNEI. Trimming removed 8 bases from V and 2 bases from J, with 12 bases in between.

The V gene is TRBV27, the J gene TRBJ2-3; tentatively, D is TRBD2 (6 bases). CDR3 length: 13 residues. Germline assignment: CDR1 MNHEY and CDR2 SMNVEV (reference sequence). The V gene lost 4 bases and the J gene lost 12 bases, with 17 bases spanning the gap. The CDR3 nucleotides read TGTGCCAGCAGTTACAGCGGGTCTCAAGAACAGTATTTT. Amino acid sequence: CASSYSGSQEQYF.

The chain combines TRBV28 with TRBJ2-7, with a weak D call TRBD1 (6 bases). V dropped 6 bases and J dropped 2 bases, with 14 bases sitting between them. The CDR3 extends over 14 amino acids. Germline V gene lookup returns CDR1 MDHEN and CDR2 SYDVKM. The CDR3 loop reads CASSNLDRPYEQYF. CDR3 nucleotides: TGTGCCAGCAGCAACCTGGACAGACCCTACGAGCAGTACTTC.

The rearrangement uses TRBV5-5 and TRBJ1-1; D gene ambiguous. CDR1 is SGHKS, CDR2 YYEKEE, per germline (reference sequence). This CDR3 comprises 16 residues. The V and J ends lost 6 bases and 3 bases respectively, with 21 bases between them. The CDR3 DNA reads as TGTGCCAGCACCCCTTCCCCAGGTACTTCGGACACTGAAGCTTTCTTT. Encoded protein: CASTPSPGTSDTEAFF. The full variable domain, in which reference TRBV5-5 and TRBJ1-1 provide the parts outside the CDR3, is DAGVTQSPTHLIKTRGQQVTLRCSPISGHKSVSWYQQVLGQGPQFIFQYYEKEERGRGNFPDRFSARQFPNYSSELNVNALLLGDSALYLCASTPSPGTSDTEAFFGQGTRLTVV.

This chain connects TRBV25-1 to TRBJ1-2; D possibly corresponds to TRBD1 (6 bases). The CDR3 loop spans 14 amino acids. CDR1 and CDR2 from the germline V gene are MGHDK and SYGVNS. Deletions cut 3 bases from V and 0 bases from J, with 8 bases between. The CDR3 spells CASSDRGANYGYTF. The CDR3 DNA reads TGTGCCAGCAGTGACAGGGGCGCTAACTATGGCTACACCTTC.

The chain couples TRBV5-5 to TRBJ2-7, with D possibly matching TRBD2 (5 bases). Trimming removed 7 bases from V and 6 bases from J, with 20 bases in between. The CDR3 sequence is 14 residues long. The germline gives CDR1 SGHKS, CDR2 YYEKEE (reference sequence). This CDR3 reads CASFLSANGGEQYF. CDR3 bases: TGTGCCAGCTTCCTATCGGCGAACGGAGGCGAGCAGTACTTC.

V usage is TRBV25-1 and J usage is TRBJ2-3; 10 bases line up with TRBD1. CDR3 length equals 16 residues. After removal of 3 bases from V and 5 bases from J, the junction contained 8 bases not matched to a gene. Germline CDR1 is MGHDK and CDR2 is SYGVNS. The CDR3 DNA reads as TGTGCCAGCAGTGATTATAGGACAGGGGGGTTAGATACGCAGTATTTT. This translates into CASSDYRTGGLDTQYF.

As DNA, the CDR3 is TGTGCCATCCAGACAGTGAGTGGAAACACCATATATTTT. Translated: CAIQTVSGNTIYF. V gene TRBV10-3 combines with J gene TRBJ1-3; D possibly corresponds to TRBD1 (5 bases). Germline V lookup: CDR1 ENHRY, CDR2 SYGVKD. The V and J ends lost 8 bases and 3 bases respectively, with 11 bases between them. The CDR3 runs 13 residues.

V gene TRBV6-5 combines with J gene TRBJ2-7; 8 bases fit TRBD1. CDR3 length: 15 amino acids. The germline gives CDR1 MNHEY, CDR2 SVGAGI. Germline trimming cut 4 bases from V and 3 bases from J; bases unmatched to any gene: 8. CDR3 nucleotide sequence: TGTGCCAGCAGTTCCCCCAGGGGGCTTAACTACGAGCAGTACTTC. Translated: CASSSPRGLNYEQYF.

The V and J genes are TRBV7-9 and TRBJ1-1, with 8 bases matching TRBD1. Germline V gene sequence: CDR1 SEHNR, CDR2 FQNEAQ (reference sequence). The CDR3 loop spans 18 amino acids. Trimming removed 5 bases from V and 1 base from J; junction bases left unmatched: 15. In DNA form, the CDR3 reads TGTGCCAGCAGCCACCGTCGGACAGGGCCAGAACCGAACACTGAAGCTTTCTTT. Its translation: CASSHRRTGPEPNTEAFF.

This chain links TRBV4-1 with TRBJ1-1, with D possibly matching TRBD1 (5 bases). The CDR3 spans 15 residues. V lost 4 bases and J lost 2, with 14 bases in between. Germline loops: CDR1 MGHRA, CDR2 YSYEKL. The CDR3 DNA reads as TGCGCCAGCAGCCTTCGACAGCTTACAAACACTGAAGCTTTCTTT. Its protein is CASSLRQLTNTEAFF.

The V call is TRBV5-1, the J call TRBJ2-7, with 8 bases lining up with TRBD2. This CDR3 has 14 residues. Germline loops: CDR1 SGHRS, CDR2 YFSETQ. V dropped 5 bases and J dropped 2; count of bases not matched to a gene: 6. CDR3 sequence (DNA): TGCGCCAGCAGGCCGGGACTAGGGACCTACGAGCAGTACTTC. It codes for CASRPGLGTYEQYF.